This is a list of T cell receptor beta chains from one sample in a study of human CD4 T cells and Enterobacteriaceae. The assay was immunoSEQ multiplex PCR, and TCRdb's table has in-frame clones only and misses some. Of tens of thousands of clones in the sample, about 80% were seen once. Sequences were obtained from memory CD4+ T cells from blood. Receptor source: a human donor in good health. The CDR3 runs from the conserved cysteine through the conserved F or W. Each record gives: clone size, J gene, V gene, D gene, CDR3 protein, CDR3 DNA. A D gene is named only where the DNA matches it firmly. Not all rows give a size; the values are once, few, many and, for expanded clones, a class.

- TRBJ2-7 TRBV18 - CASSPGRTYEQYF TGTGCCAGCTCACCGGGACGGACCTACGAGCAGTACTTC
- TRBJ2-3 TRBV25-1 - CASSRDSDFTDTQYF TGTGCCAGCAGTAGGGACTCCGATTTCACAGATACGCAGTATTTT
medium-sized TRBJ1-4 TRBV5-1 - CASSLNTVTNEKLFF TGCGCCAGCAGCTTGAATACAGTGACTAATGAAAAACTGTTTTTT
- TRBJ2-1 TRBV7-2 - CASSLYSSYNEQFF TGTGCCAGCAGCCTCTACTCCTCCTACAATGAGCAGTTCTTC
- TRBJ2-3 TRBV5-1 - CASSLVGRLDTQYF TGCGCCAGCAGCTTGGTGGGACGATTAGATACGCAGTATTTT
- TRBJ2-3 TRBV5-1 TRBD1 CASSIRDREPDTQYF TGCGCCAGCAGCATCCGGGACAGGGAACCAGATACGCAGTATTTT
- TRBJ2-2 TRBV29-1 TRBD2 CSVRPGGPTGELFF TGCAGCGTTCGGCCGGGAGGGCCTACCGGGGAGCTGTTTTTT
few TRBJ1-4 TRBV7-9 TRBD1 CASSSQGEGEKLFF TGTGCCAGCAGCTCCCAGGGGGAGGGAGAAAAACTGTTTTTT
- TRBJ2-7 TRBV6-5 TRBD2 CASSAGTSGFDEQYF TGTGCCAGCAGCGCCGGGACTAGCGGGTTCGACGAGCAGTACTTC
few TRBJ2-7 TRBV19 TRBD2 CASRIAGGFVDEQYF TGTGCCAGTAGAATAGCGGGAGGGTTTGTCGACGAGCAGTACTTC
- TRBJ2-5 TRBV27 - CASSSTGTPRETQYF TGTGCCAGCAGTTCGACGGGAACCCCCAGGGAGACCCAGTACTTC
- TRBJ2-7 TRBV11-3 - CASSPISGSEQYF TGTGCCAGCAGCCCCATCTCCGGGAGCGAGCAGTACTTC
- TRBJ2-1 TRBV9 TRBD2 CASSVGDYPYNEQFF TGTGCCAGCAGCGTCGGGGACTATCCTTACAATGAGCAGTTCTTC
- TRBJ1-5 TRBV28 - CASSLTSGRNQPQHF TGTGCCAGCAGTTTAACGTCGGGACGCAATCAGCCCCAGCATTTT
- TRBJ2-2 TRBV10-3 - CAIKEQTTGELFF TGTGCCATCAAGGAGCAGACCACCGGGGAGCTGTTTTTT
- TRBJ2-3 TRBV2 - CASSEVSGTTSTDTQYF TGTGCCAGCAGTGAAGTTTCCGGGACCACTAGCACAGATACGCAGTATTTT
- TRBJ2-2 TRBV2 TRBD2 CASRGGKDSRTGELFF TGTGCCAGCAGGGGGGGGAAGGACTCCAGGACCGGGGAGCTGTTTTTT
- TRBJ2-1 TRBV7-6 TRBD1 CASSPQGAQYNEQFF TGTGCCAGCAGCCCACAGGGGGCACAGTACAATGAGCAGTTCTTC
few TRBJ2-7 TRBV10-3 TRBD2 CAIRSQAGGPGEQYF TGTGCCATCAGATCCCAAGCGGGAGGGCCGGGCGAGCAGTACTTC
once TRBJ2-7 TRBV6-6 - CASSYLAGRGEQYF TGTGCCAGCAGTTACCTGGCAGGGCGTGGCGAGCAGTACTTC
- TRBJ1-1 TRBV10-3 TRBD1 CAIKSWEDRGSGTEAFF TGTGCCATCAAAAGCTGGGAAGACAGGGGGTCGGGCACTGAAGCTTTCTTT
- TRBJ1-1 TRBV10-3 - CAISVGGARTEAFF TGTGCCATCAGTGTCGGTGGGGCACGCACTGAAGCTTTCTTT
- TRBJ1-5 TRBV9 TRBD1 CASSVVAGGWQPQHF TGTGCCAGCAGCGTAGTGGCAGGGGGGTGGCAGCCCCAGCATTTT
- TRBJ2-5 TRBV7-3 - CASSPQGRFGATQYF TGTGCCAGCAGCCCCCAGGGCCGGTTTGGGGCGACCCAGTACTTC
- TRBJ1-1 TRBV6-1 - CASSVGQGRNTEAFF TGTGCCAGCAGTGTGGGTCAGGGGAGGAACACTGAAGCTTTCTTT
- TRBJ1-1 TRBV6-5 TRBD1 CASSGVQGANTEAFF TGTGCCAGCAGTGGAGTACAGGGGGCAAACACTGAAGCTTTCTTT
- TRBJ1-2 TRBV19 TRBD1 CASRNRDRGDYGYTF TGTGCCAGCAGGAACCGGGACAGGGGGGACTATGGCTACACCTTC
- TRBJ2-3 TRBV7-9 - CASSLSGTVADTQYF TGTGCCAGCAGCCTCTCTGGGACGGTAGCAGATACGCAGTATTTT
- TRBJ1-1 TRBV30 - CAWNANTEAFF TGTGCCTGGAACGCCAACACTGAAGCTTTCTTT
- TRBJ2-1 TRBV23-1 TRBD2 CAMGTSGRNYNEQFF TGCGCCATGGGGACTAGCGGGAGGAACTACAATGAGCAGTTCTTC
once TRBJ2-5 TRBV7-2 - CASSFRGLETQYF TGTGCCAGCAGCTTCAGGGGATTGGAGACCCAGTACTTC
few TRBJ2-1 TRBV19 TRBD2 CASSISGTSGSLSYNEQFF TGTGCCAGTAGTATATCGGGGACTAGCGGGAGCCTCTCCTACAATGAGCAGTTCTTC
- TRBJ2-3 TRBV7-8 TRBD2 CASSNSYTSGRASDTQYF TGTGCCAGCAGCAACTCATACACTAGCGGGAGGGCCTCAGATACGCAGTATTTT
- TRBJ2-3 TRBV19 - CASSTRGGKADTQYF TGTGCCAGTAGTACGAGGGGGGGGAAGGCAGATACGCAGTATTTT
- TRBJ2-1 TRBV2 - CASSENGNIEQFF TGTGCCAGCAGTGAAAATGGAAACATCGAGCAGTTCTTC
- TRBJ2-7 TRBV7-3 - CASSAGAAPYEQYF TGTGCCAGCAGCGCAGGGGCGGCCCCCTACGAGCAGTACTTC